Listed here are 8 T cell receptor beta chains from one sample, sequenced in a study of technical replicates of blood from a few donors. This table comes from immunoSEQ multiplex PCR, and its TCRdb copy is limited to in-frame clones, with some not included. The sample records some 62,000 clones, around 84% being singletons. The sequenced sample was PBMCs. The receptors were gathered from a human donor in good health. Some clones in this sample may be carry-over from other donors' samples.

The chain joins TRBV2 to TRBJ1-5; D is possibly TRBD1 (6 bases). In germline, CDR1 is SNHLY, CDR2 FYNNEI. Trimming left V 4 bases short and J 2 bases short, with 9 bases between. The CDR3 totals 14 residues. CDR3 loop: CASSAGVGNQPQHF. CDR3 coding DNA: TGTGCCAGCAGTGCAGGGGTAGGCAATCAGCCCCAGCATTTT.

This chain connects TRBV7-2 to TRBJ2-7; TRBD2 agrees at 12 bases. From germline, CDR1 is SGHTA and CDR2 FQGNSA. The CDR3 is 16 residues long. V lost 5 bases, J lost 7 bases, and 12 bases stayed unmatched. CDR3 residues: CASSTWTSGMSGEQYF. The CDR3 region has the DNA TGTGCCAGCAGCACATGGACTAGCGGGATGAGTGGGGAGCAGTACTTC.

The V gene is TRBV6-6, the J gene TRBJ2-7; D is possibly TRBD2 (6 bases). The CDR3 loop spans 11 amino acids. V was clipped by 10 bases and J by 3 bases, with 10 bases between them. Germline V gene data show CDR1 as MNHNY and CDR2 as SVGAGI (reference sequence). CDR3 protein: CATWGDYEQYF. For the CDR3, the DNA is TGTGCCACCTGGGGGGACTACGAGCAGTACTTC.

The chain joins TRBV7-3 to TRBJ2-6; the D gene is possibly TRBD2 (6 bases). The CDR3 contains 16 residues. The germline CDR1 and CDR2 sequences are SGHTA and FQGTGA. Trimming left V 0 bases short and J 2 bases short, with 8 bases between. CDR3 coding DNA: TGTGCCAGCAGCTTAACGGGGGAGGCTGGGGCCAACGTCCTGACTTTC. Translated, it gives CASSLTGEAGANVLTF.

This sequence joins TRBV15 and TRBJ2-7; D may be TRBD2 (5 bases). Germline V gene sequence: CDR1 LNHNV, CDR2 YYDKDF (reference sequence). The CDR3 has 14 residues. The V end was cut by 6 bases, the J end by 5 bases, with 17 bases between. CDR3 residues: CATRGGIIGNEQYF. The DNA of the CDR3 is TGTGCCACCAGAGGAGGCATAATCGGGAACGAGCAGTACTTC.

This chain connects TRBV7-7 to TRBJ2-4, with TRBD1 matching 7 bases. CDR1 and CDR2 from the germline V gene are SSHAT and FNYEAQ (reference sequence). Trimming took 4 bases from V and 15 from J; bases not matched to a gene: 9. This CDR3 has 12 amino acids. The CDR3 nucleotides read TGTGCCAGCAGCTCCCAAACAGGGGTCACGTACTTC. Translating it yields CASSSQTGVTYF.

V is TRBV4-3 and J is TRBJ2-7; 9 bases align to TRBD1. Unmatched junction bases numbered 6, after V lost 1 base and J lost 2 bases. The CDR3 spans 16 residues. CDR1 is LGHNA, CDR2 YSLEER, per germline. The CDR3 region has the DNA TGCGCCAGCAGCCAAGCTCTTGGACAGGGGACCTACGAGCAGTACTTC. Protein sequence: CASSQALGQGTYEQYF.

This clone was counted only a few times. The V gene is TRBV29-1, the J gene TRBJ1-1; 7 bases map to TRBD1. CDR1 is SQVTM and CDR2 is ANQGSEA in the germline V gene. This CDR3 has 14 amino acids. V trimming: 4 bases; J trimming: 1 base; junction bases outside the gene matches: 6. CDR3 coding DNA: TGCAGCGTTGCCCCGGACAGGTCGAACACTGAAGCTTTCTTT. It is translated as CSVAPDRSNTEAFF.